Described below is a single T cell receptor (beta chain) sequence and its context. Which antigen it targets is not known. Base qualities are missing; no much larger clone stands one base away. In this study, sorted CD4+ and CD8+ T cells from the blood of healthy subjects and of severe aplastic anemia patients had their TCR repertoires deep-sequenced. Ficoll-Paque density gradient centrifugation was used to isolate peripheral blood mononuclear cells. CD4+ and CD8+ T cells were sorted by FACS or magnetic beads before DNA extraction. Profiling of TCR beta VDJ combinations and CDR3 sequences used genomic DNA as the template. An Illumina HiSeq 2000 was used for TCR repertoire sequencing. In the paper's pipeline: Repertoire assessment relied on Simpson's diversity index, CDR3 size and DJ length profiles, and TRBV/TRBJ rearrangement plots. The most abundant DNA sequence in the deep sequencing data was taken as the immunodominant clone. CDR3 amino acid sequences were checked for sharing across subjects and were also compared against the VDJdb database and published repertoires. Using fastp at Q25 and MiXCR, TCRdb reprocessed the public reads and kept productive beta chains. Entries that share a CDR3 protein sequence are merged under the most common genes and DNA. TCRdb assigned the V and J calls; the authors' analysis was not used. Here the sample has 100,000 to 150,000 distinct CDR3 sequences; around two fifths occur a single time. The ten largest clones represent more than 7% of the sample.

This sample was included in a study of CD8+CD57+ T cells in acquired aplastic anemia (dated by TCRdb to between 2017 and 2018). A note on the overall study: Extracted DNA from sorted CD4+ and CD8+ cells averaged 3.2 ug, ranging from roughly 0.19 to 27.4 ug. Healthy donor samples averaged about 9.8 million reads for CD4+ and approximately 11 million for CD8+ cells. The investigation overall reported the following: CD8+ Simpson's diversity did not differ significantly between patients and healthy controls (P=0.060). Around 30 CD8+ CDR3 sequences were found to be shared between patients and controls, but these sequences appeared to be highly expressed in patients and within the immunodominant clones of the patients.

Its CDR3 holds 13 amino acids, cysteine through phenylalanine. Of all the DNA, just the CDR3 is kept, 39 bases in frame from base 1. At the junction V is shortened by 0 bases and J by 10 bases, with 9 bases in between. CDR1 and CDR2, looked up from the germline V gene (reference sequence), are LNHNV and YYDKDF. The sequenced sample consisted of sorted CD4+, CD8+, or CD8+CD57+ T cells (not recorded which) from PBMCs. This TCR was sampled from a human donor in good health, serving as a control. The sequence joins TRBV15 to TRBJ2-2; a confident D gene designation cannot be given. The CDR3 sequence is CATSRDRAAELFF. In nucleotides, the sequence is TGTGCCACCAGCAGAGATCGGGCGGCGGAGCTGTTTTTT.